These 13 T cell receptor beta chains were sequenced from one sample in a study of blood T cell repertoires in COVID-19. Here immunoSEQ multiplex PCR was the method, and the copy in TCRdb shows in-frame clones only, minus some. The sample holds some 180,000 clones, roughly three quarters seen once. The sample consisted of peripheral blood. The receptors stem from a woman between 45 and 65 years old with active or convalescent COVID-19.

The chain employs TRBV30 and TRBJ1-5; tentative D call: TRBD1 (5 bases). The CDR3 covers 15 residues. The ends were cut back, 0 bases at V and 5 bases at J, with 14 bases in the middle. Germline V CDR1 and CDR2: GTSNPN, SVGIG (reference sequence). CDR3 bases: TGTGCCTGGAGTGTCGGGGGACCCCTGGATCAGCCCCAGCATTTT. It yields the protein CAWSVGGPLDQPQHF.

The rearrangement links TRBV4-3 to TRBJ1-6; tentatively, D is TRBD1 (6 bases). Germline assignment: CDR1 LGHNA and CDR2 YSLEER. The CDR3 is 14 amino acids. Deletions cut 2 bases from V and 7 bases from J, with 9 bases between. CDR3 nucleotide sequence: TGCGCCAGCAGCCAAAGGACAGCCAATTCACCCCTCCACTTT. Translating gives CASSQRTANSPLHF.

V and J are TRBV4-2 and TRBJ2-7, with 11 bases matching TRBD2. The CDR3 has 16 residues. Trimming at V came to 0 bases and at J to 5 bases, leaving 6 bases not matched to a gene. CDR1 and CDR2 (germline): LGHNA, YNFKEQ. CDR3 residues: CASSQEVAGGLDEQYF. The CDR3 bases are TGTGCCAGCAGCCAAGAGGTAGCGGGAGGGCTTGACGAGCAGTACTTC.

The sample holds one count of this clone. This chain connects TRBV7-9 to TRBJ1-1; D unclear. Germline V gene data show CDR1 as SEHNR and CDR2 as FQNEAQ (reference sequence). This CDR3 is built from 14 residues. Trimming removed 1 base from V and 4 bases from J, with 10 bases in between. CDR3 nucleotide sequence: TGTGCCAGCAGCTTAGGAGGGCCGGGCACTGAAGCTTTCTTT. Translated, it gives CASSLGGPGTEAFF.

The chain carries TRBV5-1 and TRBJ1-3, with D maybe TRBD1 (5 bases). The CDR3 has 15 amino acids. Trimming removed 4 bases from V and 1 base from J, with 12 bases in between. Germline V gene data show CDR1 as SGHRS and CDR2 as YFSETQ. The chain's CDR3 is CASSPRGGSGNTIYF. DNA for the CDR3: TGCGCCAGCAGCCCTCGCGGGGGGTCTGGAAACACCATATATTTT. Based on the CDR3 plus reference TRBV5-1 and TRBJ1-3, the full variable domain is KAGVTQTPRYLIKTRGQQVTLSCSPISGHRSVSWYQQTPGQGLQFLFEYFSETQRNKGNFPGRFSGRQFSNSRSEMNVSTLELGDSALYLCASSPRGGSGNTIYFGEGSWLTVV.

The chain has TRBV6-1 and TRBJ1-1, with 7 bases fitting TRBD1. V shed 4 bases, J shed 0 bases, and the junction held 14 bases outside the gene matches. The CDR3 spans 18 residues. The germline CDR1 and CDR2 sequences are MNHNS and SASEGT. In DNA, the CDR3 is TGTGCCAGCAGTGCCGTAATAGGGGGCGGGAGGATGAACACTGAAGCTTTCTTT. Translated: CASSAVIGGGRMNTEAFF.

V and J are TRBV7-2 and TRBJ2-3, with 15 bases lining up with TRBD2. The CDR3 consists of 18 residues. J lost 2 bases, V lost 5 bases, and 8 bases had no gene match. Germline V gene sequence: CDR1 SGHTA, CDR2 FQGNSA. CDR3 bases: TGTGCCAGCAGCCCCGGGACTAGCGGGGGGTCCTTCACAGATACGCAGTATTTT. Its protein is CASSPGTSGGSFTDTQYF.

This chain connects TRBV20-1 to TRBJ2-1; 9 positions match TRBD1. The germline gives CDR1 DFQATT, CDR2 SNEGSKA (reference sequence). V lost 3 bases and J lost 5; bases outside the gene matches: 14. The CDR3 spans 17 residues. CDR3 sequence reads: CSASWLGQGGWDNEQFF. The CDR3 DNA follows: TGCAGTGCTAGTTGGTTGGGACAGGGTGGATGGGACAATGAGCAGTTCTTC.

This clone was counted at least ten times. The chain links TRBV21-1 to TRBJ1-1. TRBV21-1 is termed a pseudogene. The CDR3 is made up of 11 amino acids. CDR3 sequence: CASSHGTEAFF. CDR3 sequence (DNA): TGTGCCAGCAGCCACGGTACTGAAGCTTTCTTT.

This chain joins TRBV15 and TRBJ2-4; 9 bases are shared with TRBD1. CDR3 length: 15 residues. After removal of 2 bases from V and 6 bases from J, the junction contained 5 bases not matched to a gene. The germline CDR1 and CDR2 sequences are LNHNV and YYDKDF (reference sequence). The CDR3 here is CATSRFGQGLNIQYF. CDR3 sequence (DNA): TGTGCCACCAGCAGATTCGGACAGGGGTTAAACATTCAGTACTTC.

This chain links TRBV18 with TRBJ2-5, with a possible D match to TRBD2 (5 bases). The V end lost 0 bases, the J end lost 4 bases, and 9 bases lay between the germline ends. This CDR3 spans 14 amino acids. The germline V gene encodes CDR1 KGHSH and CDR2 LQKENI. The CDR3 is CASSPPDAGETQYF. As DNA, the CDR3 is TGTGCCAGCTCACCACCCGACGCGGGAGAGACCCAGTACTTC. Based on the CDR3 plus reference TRBV18 and TRBJ2-5, the full variable domain is NAGVMQNPRHLVRRRGQEARLRCSPMKGHSHVYWYRQLPEEGLKFMVYLQKENIIDESGMPKERFSAEFPKEGPSILRIQQVVRGDSAAYFCASSPPDAGETQYFGPGTRLLVL.

The genes are TRBV19 and TRBJ2-1, with D uncertain. CDR3 size: 15 residues. The V end lost 5 bases, the J end lost 0 bases, and 11 bases lay between the germline ends. The germline V gene has CDR1 LNHDA and CDR2 SQIVND (reference sequence). CDR3 region: CASSGPGRSYNEQFF. In nucleotides, the CDR3 is TGTGCCAGTAGTGGTCCTGGGCGCTCCTACAATGAGCAGTTCTTC.

The chain links TRBV7-8 to TRBJ1-3; TRBD1 aligns across 7 bases. Germline CDR1 and CDR2: SGHVS and FQNEAQ. This CDR3 spans 17 amino acids. The J segment lost 2 bases and the V segment lost 4 bases, leaving 11 bases of the junction unmatched. The DNA of the CDR3 is TGTGCCAGCAGCTCTACCGTGACAGGGATAGCTGGAAACACCATATATTTT. Translating it yields CASSSTVTGIAGNTIYF.